These 29 T cell receptor beta chains share one sample of origin, sequenced in a study of vaccination and CD4 T cells after COVID-19. Indicated treatment: roughly 10-day PBMC culture with coronavirus spike peptide pools or control peptides (ViraFEST assay). No antigen has been identified for these receptors. The Oncomine TCR Beta short-read assay was applied to DNA of cultured CD4+ T cells. MiXCR was run by TCRdb on the PCR reads, yielding one entry per CDR3 protein. The sample consists of roughly 12,000 distinct CDR3 sequences, about 60% of them appearing once. Sequenced: CD4+ T cells from blood, cultured in vitro. Receptors originate from a human donor who had recovered from COVID-19.

The chain couples TRBV20-1 to TRBJ2-5, with 7 positions matching TRBD2. The germline gives CDR1 DFQATT, CDR2 SNEGSKA (reference sequence). The V gene end was trimmed by 3 bases and the J gene end by 1 base; junction bases not matched to a gene: 11. This CDR3 has 16 amino acids. The CDR3 DNA is TGCAGTGCTAGTGACTTCATAGCGGGCCTCCAAGAGACCCAGTACTTC. Amino acid sequence: CSASDFIAGLQETQYF.

This chain links TRBV7-7 with TRBJ2-7; TRBD2 is a possible D gene (5 bases). Between the trimmed V and J ends, which lost 1 base and 6 bases, there was a span of 10 bases. The CDR3 contains 13 residues. Germline V gene lookup returns CDR1 SSHAT and CDR2 FNYEAQ (reference sequence). The chain's CDR3 is CASSLGLAGEQYF. Written as DNA, the CDR3 is TGTGCCAGCAGCTTAGGTCTAGCTGGCGAGCAGTACTTC. Full variable domain (rest looked up from reference TRBV7-7 and TRBJ2-7): GAGVSQSPRYKVTKRGQDVTLRCDPISSHATLYWYQQALGQGPEFLTYFNYEAQPDKSGLPSDRFSAERPEGSISTLTIQRTEQRDSAMYRCASSLGLAGEQYFGPGTRLTVT.

The gene calls are TRBV20-1 and TRBJ2-7; D is unresolved. The germline V gene has CDR1 DFQATT and CDR2 SNEGSKA (reference sequence). The CDR3 is made up of 13 amino acids. The V end was cut by 3 bases, the J end by 1 base, with 10 bases between. Here the CDR3 reads CSASVPSSYEQYF. The CDR3 coding sequence is TGCAGTGCTAGTGTGCCCTCATCCTACGAGCAGTACTTC.

V gene TRBV5-6 combines with J gene TRBJ1-1; 8 nucleotides align to TRBD1. CDR1 and CDR2 (germline): SGHDT, YYEEEE. V was clipped by 3 bases and J by 0 bases; unmatched bases: 1. This CDR3 has 14 residues. CDR3 DNA sequence: TGTGCCAGCAGCTCGGGACAGGTGAACACTGAAGCTTTCTTT. It is translated as CASSSGQVNTEAFF. The full variable domain, completed using reference TRBV5-6 and TRBJ1-1, is DAGVTQSPTHLIKTRGQQVTLRCSPKSGHDTVSWYQQALGQGPQFIFQYYEEEERQRGNFPDRFSGHQFPNYSSELNVNALLLGDSALYLCASSSGQVNTEAFFGQGTRLTVV.

J is TRBJ2-4 and V is TRBV15; 7 positions agree with TRBD1. The V gene end was trimmed by 0 bases and the J gene end by 0 bases; junction bases not matched to a gene: 11. The germline CDR1 and CDR2 sequences are LNHNV and YYDKDF (reference sequence). This CDR3 is 19 amino acids long. CDR3 residues: CATSRDTGTEFLAKNIQYF. As DNA, the CDR3 is TGTGCCACCAGCAGAGATACCGGGACAGAATTTCTAGCCAAAAACATTCAGTACTTC.

CDR3 region: CASSNLRLSYEQYF. CDR3 nucleotide sequence: TGTGCCAGCAGTAACCTCAGGCTCTCCTACGAGCAGTACTTC. The J gene is TRBJ2-7, the V gene TRBV27; no clear D gene. In germline, CDR1 is MNHEY, CDR2 SMNVEV (reference sequence). The CDR3 totals 14 residues. The germline V and J ends were trimmed by 5 bases and 0 bases, with 11 bases remaining between them.

V and J are TRBV6-1 and TRBJ2-7, with D uncertain. Germline loops: CDR1 MNHNS, CDR2 SASEGT. The CDR3 spans 13 residues. Between the trimmed V and J ends, which lost 6 bases and 0 bases, there was a span of 9 bases. Here the CDR3 DNA reads TGTGCCAGCAGGGGTGGCGGCTCCTACGAGCAGTACTTC. It codes for CASRGGGSYEQYF.

The chain combines TRBV6-1 with TRBJ2-3, with 10 bases lining up with TRBD1. The V and J ends lost 3 bases and 7 bases, in that order; junction bases with no gene match: 13. Per the germline V gene, CDR1 is MNHNS and CDR2 is SASEGT. There are 17 residues in the CDR3. CDR3 in DNA: TGTGCCAGCAGTGATCAACGCGCGCGACAGGGGGCCAATACGCAGTATTTT. Translating gives CASSDQRARQGANTQYF.

With respect to this clonotype: At one boundary the junction diverges from the germline segment, which might be a read error. This chain connects TRBV5-1 to TRBJ1-1, with 7 bases identical to TRBD1. CDR1 and CDR2 from the germline V gene are SGHRS and YFSETQ. The CDR3 has 16 residues. CDR3 bases: TGCGCCAGCAGTTTGGGTCCTCAGGGGGTGTACACTGAAGCTTTCTTT. Translation: CASSLGPQGVYTEAFF.

CDR3 loop: CASSTGGLMNTEAFF. The CDR3 region has the DNA TGTGCCAGCTCCACTGGGGGACTTATGAACACTGAAGCTTTCTTT. The rearrangement joins TRBV28 to TRBJ1-1; maybe TRBD1 (5 bases). There are 15 residues in the CDR3. V lost 8 bases to trimming and J lost 0 bases, with 16 bases between them. Germline values: CDR1 MDHEN, CDR2 SYDVKM.

The V gene is TRBV19, the J gene TRBJ2-7; D is perhaps TRBD2 (6 bases). CDR3 size: 13 residues. Germline V gene sequence: CDR1 LNHDA, CDR2 SQIVND (reference sequence). V shed 6 bases and J shed 1 base, with 10 bases lying between them. CDR3 region: CASRPGTSYEQYF. In nucleotides, the CDR3 is TGTGCCAGTAGGCCCGGGACTTCCTACGAGCAGTACTTC.

There are a few counts of this clonotype. The rearrangement uses TRBV20-1 and TRBJ1-5; the D is unclear. The CDR3 consists of 13 residues. Trimming cost V 3 bases and J 3 bases, with 9 bases left between them. The germline V gene has CDR1 DFQATT and CDR2 SNEGSKA (reference sequence). CDR3 sequence: CSARAGHNQPQHF. For the CDR3, the DNA is TGCAGTGCTAGGGCAGGCCACAATCAGCCCCAGCATTTT.

V and J are TRBV7-2 and TRBJ2-3; 8 bases line up with TRBD2. Trimming took 5 bases from V and 6 from J; bases not matched to a gene: 4. The CDR3 has 13 residues. Germline V gene data show CDR1 as SGHTA and CDR2 as FQGNSA. The DNA for the CDR3 is TGTGCCAGCAGCCCGGGACTAGTGGATACGCAGTATTTT. Amino acid sequence: CASSPGLVDTQYF.

This sequence joins TRBV7-9 and TRBJ2-5, with D maybe TRBD1 (6 bases). Germline CDR1 reads SEHNR; CDR2 reads FQNEAQ (reference sequence). CDR3 length: 13 amino acids. V was clipped by 7 bases and J by 4 bases, with 13 bases between them. CDR3 region: CASTWGRGETQYF. In nucleotides, the CDR3 is TGTGCCAGCACCTGGGGGCGCGGAGAGACCCAGTACTTC. The whole variable domain, remainder taken from reference TRBV7-9 and TRBJ2-5, is DTGVSQNPRHKITKRGQNVTFRCDPISEHNRLYWYRQTLGQGPEFLTYFQNEAQLEKSRLLSDRFSAERPKGSFSTLEIQRTEQGDSAMYLCASTWGRGETQYFGPGTRLLVL.

The V gene is TRBV15, the J gene TRBJ2-3; no definite D call. The germline V and J ends were trimmed by 1 base and 3 bases, with 5 bases remaining between them. CDR3 length: 13 residues. CDR1 and CDR2 (germline): LNHNV, YYDKDF (reference sequence). The CDR3 sequence is CATSRVATDTQYF. CDR3 sequence (DNA): TGTGCCACCAGCAGAGTGGCGACAGATACGCAGTATTTT.

The CDR3 DNA reads TGTGCCAGCAGCCCACGGACCGCCGAAGCTTTCTTT. The encoded protein is CASSPRTAEAFF. V is TRBV7-6 and J is TRBJ1-1, with D unclear. The CDR3 has 12 amino acids. With 5 bases removed from V and 8 bases from J, the gap between germline ends came to 12 bases. The V gene's germline CDR1 is SGHVS and CDR2 FNYEAQ.

This sequence joins TRBV19 and TRBJ1-1, with D possibly being TRBD1 (5 bases). Trimming removed 5 bases from V and 1 base from J, with 11 bases in between. CDR1 LNHDA and CDR2 SQIVND come from the germline V gene (reference sequence). The CDR3 loop spans 14 amino acids. The CDR3 loop reads CASSWGTENTEAFF. The CDR3 DNA sequence: TGTGCCAGTAGTTGGGGGACCGAGAACACTGAAGCTTTCTTT.

This sequence joins TRBV19 and TRBJ1-1; the D gene is possibly TRBD1 (6 bases). Per the germline V gene, CDR1 is LNHDA and CDR2 is SQIVND (reference sequence). This CDR3 has 15 amino acids. V was cut by 1 base and J by 0 bases, with 9 bases left in between. For the CDR3, the DNA is TGTGCCAGTAGTATAGGGAACAGGGTGAACACTGAAGCTTTCTTT. As protein: CASSIGNRVNTEAFF. Full variable domain (missing parts from reference TRBV19 and TRBJ1-1): DGGITQSPKYLFRKEGQNVTLSCEQNLNHDAMYWYRQDPGQGLRLIYYSQIVNDFQKGDIAEGYSVSREKKESFPLTVTSAQKNPTAFYLCASSIGNRVNTEAFFGQGTRLTVV.

This sequence joins TRBV19 and TRBJ2-7; TRBD2 agrees at 13 bases. Germline V gene sequence: CDR1 LNHDA, CDR2 SQIVND (reference sequence). The CDR3 is made up of 14 amino acids. Germline trimming cut 3 bases from V and 5 bases from J; bases unmatched to any gene: 1. CDR3 DNA: TGTGCCAGTAGTATGGGACTAGCGGGAAACGAGCAGTACTTC. The encoded protein is CASSMGLAGNEQYF.

The chain combines TRBV6-1 with TRBJ1-1, with TRBD1 as a possible D gene (6 bases). The CDR3 loop spans 13 amino acids. V gave up 6 bases and J gave up 8 bases, with 16 bases separating them. Germline CDR1 is MNHNS and CDR2 is SASEGT. The CDR3 here is CASRDQGRIEAFF. CDR3 nucleotide sequence: TGTGCCAGCAGGGATCAGGGGCGAATAGAAGCTTTCTTT.

The V and J genes are TRBV20-1 and TRBJ2-1, with a tentative D call TRBD1 (5 bases). V dropped 0 bases and J dropped 0 bases, with 12 bases sitting between them. This CDR3 contains 16 residues. CDR1 DFQATT and CDR2 SNEGSKA come from the germline V gene (reference sequence). The CDR3 region has the DNA TGCAGTGCTAGAGAGCCACAGGCCAACTCCTACAATGAGCAGTTCTTC. Translating gives CSAREPQANSYNEQFF.

This sequence joins TRBV20-1 and TRBJ2-2; 12 bases align to TRBD1. The germline V gene has CDR1 DFQATT and CDR2 SNEGSKA (reference sequence). V shed 6 bases and J 0 bases; nucleotides not matched to a gene: 8. This CDR3 is built from 17 residues. CDR3 loop: CSAPLGTGGTNTGELFF. The CDR3 bases are TGCAGTGCCCCCCTTGGGACAGGGGGCACGAACACCGGGGAGCTGTTTTTT.

The V and J genes are TRBV14 and TRBJ2-2; TRBD1 agrees at 8 bases. V lost 8 bases and J lost 5; bases outside the gene matches: 10. CDR3 size: 15 residues. Germline CDR1 SGHDN, CDR2 FVKESK. CDR3 DNA: TGTGCCAGCCGACTCGGGACAGGCGGAACCGGGGAGCTGTTTTTT. Its translation is CASRLGTGGTGELFF.

The V gene is TRBV20-1, the J gene TRBJ1-1; 10 bases are shared with TRBD1. V lost 5 bases, J lost 5 bases, and 14 bases stayed unmatched. Germline V gene data show CDR1 as DFQATT and CDR2 as SNEGSKA (reference sequence). This CDR3 comprises 16 residues. The DNA of the CDR3 is TGCAGTGCTCTTCCGGCACGACAGGGGGCGGCGACTGAAGCTTTCTTT. This gives the protein CSALPARQGAATEAFF.

J is TRBJ1-4 and V is TRBV20-1; D gene ambiguous. The CDR3 covers 16 residues. The germline V and J ends were trimmed by 0 bases and 5 bases, with 16 bases remaining between them. Germline CDR1 reads DFQATT; CDR2 reads SNEGSKA (reference sequence). The CDR3 DNA sequence: TGCAGTGCTAGAGATCATGTCTTATGGGCAAATGAAAAACTGTTTTTT. This codes for CSARDHVLWANEKLFF.

V and J are TRBV10-3 and TRBJ2-2; D tentatively fits TRBD1 or TRBD2 (5 bases each). Germline assignment: CDR1 ENHRY and CDR2 SYGVKD. The length of the CDR3 is 15 residues. The V end lost 2 bases, the J end lost 6 bases, and 13 bases lay between the germline ends. DNA of the CDR3: TGTGCCATCAGTGAGCGCCAGGGAGTTTCCGGGGAGCTGTTTTTT. It translates to CAISERQGVSGELFF.

Within the sample, this clonotype is large. V usage is TRBV20-1 and J usage is TRBJ2-5; tentatively, D is TRBD2 (6 bases). The CDR3 is 14 residues long. The germline gives CDR1 DFQATT, CDR2 SNEGSKA (reference sequence). V was cut by 7 bases and J by 2 bases, with 17 bases left in between. CDR3 DNA: TGCAGTGTCGGGAGAGGATTAGGGCAAGAGACCCAGTACTTC. Translation: CSVGRGLGQETQYF.

V is TRBV5-1 and J is TRBJ1-2, with D perhaps matching TRBD1 (5 bases). From germline, CDR1 is SGHRS and CDR2 YFSETQ. The CDR3 is 14 residues long. Trimming shortened V by 4 bases and J by 8 bases, and 18 bases separated the two germline ends. The CDR3 sequence: CASSPGGGRHGYTF. The CDR3 nucleotides are TGCGCCAGCAGCCCTGGGGGGGGTCGGCACGGCTACACCTTC. Full variable domain (remainder filled in from reference TRBV5-1 and TRBJ1-2): KAGVTQTPRYLIKTRGQQVTLSCSPISGHRSVSWYQQTPGQGLQFLFEYFSETQRNKGNFPGRFSGRQFSNSRSEMNVSTLELGDSALYLCASSPGGGRHGYTFGSGTRLTVV.

V gene TRBV6-1 combines with J gene TRBJ2-7; weak D call: TRBD1 (5 bases). CDR1 is MNHNS and CDR2 is SASEGT in the germline V gene. The CDR3 loop spans 13 amino acids. V shed 10 bases and J shed 0 bases, with 13 bases lying between them. The CDR3 loop reads CATSRESSYEQYF. The CDR3 DNA is TGTGCCACCTCCAGGGAAAGCTCCTACGAGCAGTACTTC.